What follows are 23 T cell receptor beta chains derived from one specimen sequenced in a study of Ad26.COV2.S vaccination and SARS-CoV-2 variants. Sequencing was performed with immunoSEQ multiplex PCR; in TCRdb, only in-frame clones are kept and a portion is missing. The sample lists some 250,000 clones; around 87% were seen once. Stated treatment: around 19 received Ad26.COV2.S at low or high dose, single or two shots; 5 received placebo; per-sample allocation not given. Sampling was performed 63 days after the first vaccine or placebo injection. The source was peripheral blood, collected in a trial of Ad26.COV2.S vaccine versus placebo. The source of these receptors is a person aged 18-65 years who received the Ad26.COV2.S COVID-19 vaccine or a placebo.

This clone was observed a single time. The gene calls are TRBV28 and TRBJ2-5; 12 nucleotides line up with TRBD2. Trimming cost V 3 bases and J 1 base; bases outside gene matches: 3. Germline assignment: CDR1 MDHEN and CDR2 SYDVKM. This CDR3 region has 16 residues. CDR3 DNA sequence: TGTGCCAGCAGTTTCGGACTAGCGGGATCCCAAGAGACCCAGTACTTC. Its protein product is CASSFGLAGSQETQYF.

This clone came up once. The V and J genes are TRBV7-9 and TRBJ1-3; D not resolved. The CDR3 length is 15 residues. Trimming left V 4 bases short and J 0 bases short, with 10 bases between. Germline V gives CDR1 SEHNR, CDR2 FQNEAQ (reference sequence). The CDR3 bases are TGTGCCAGCAGCTCGGCATCCGGCTCTGGAAACACCATATATTTT. As protein: CASSSASGSGNTIYF.

This clone has just a few counts. The CDR3 here is CAISTPSGGQETQYF. Here the CDR3 DNA reads TGTGCCATCAGCACGCCCTCTGGCGGCCAAGAGACCCAGTACTTC. The rearrangement joins TRBV10-3 to TRBJ2-5, with D uncertain. The CDR3 is 15 amino acids. Per germline, CDR1 ENHRY and CDR2 SYGVKD. V was clipped by 6 bases and J by 1 base, with 15 bases between them.

This clone was detected many times. This chain joins TRBV27 and TRBJ1-5; the D gene is possibly TRBD1 (5 bases). The germline CDR1 and CDR2 sequences are MNHEY and SMNVEV (reference sequence). This CDR3 region has 15 residues. Between the trimmed V and J ends, which lost 2 bases and 0 bases, there was a span of 8 bases. The CDR3 reads CASSLQGLSNQPQHF. The CDR3 bases are TGTGCCAGCAGTTTACAGGGCCTTAGCAATCAGCCCCAGCATTTT.

The rearrangement uses TRBV4-1 and TRBJ1-4; TRBD1 matches 8 bases. V dropped 4 bases and J dropped 5; count of bases not matched to a gene: 9. Germline CDR1 is MGHRA and CDR2 is YSYEKL. The CDR3 has 16 residues. CDR3 DNA sequence: TGCGCCAGCAGCCCCCCCGGCTGGGACAGGAATGAAAAACTGTTTTTT. It encodes CASSPPGWDRNEKLFF.

The J gene is TRBJ2-3, the V gene TRBV9; TRBD2 matches 7 bases. CDR1 is SGDLS and CDR2 is YYNGEE in the germline V gene. CDR3 length equals 15 residues. V gave up 0 bases and J gave up 2 bases; unmatched junction bases: 3. CDR3 sequence (DNA): TGTGCCAGCAGCGTAGAGGGAGGGTTCACAGATACGCAGTATTTT. Translation: CASSVEGGFTDTQYF. Drawing the rest from reference TRBV9 and TRBJ2-3, the complete variable domain is DSGVTQTPKHLITATGQRVTLRCSPRSGDLSVYWYQQSLDQGLQFLIQYYNGEERAKGNILERFSAQQFPDLHSELNLSSLELGDSALYFCASSVEGGFTDTQYFGPGTRLTVL.

This rearrangement joins TRBV18 to TRBJ2-3, with 8 bases matching TRBD2. This CDR3 has 15 amino acids. Germline CDR1 and CDR2: KGHSH and LQKENI. Trimming removed 2 bases from V and 4 bases from J; junction bases left unmatched: 5. CDR3 protein: CASSPSGGPSDTQYF. The CDR3 region has the DNA TGTGCCAGCTCACCATCGGGAGGGCCCTCAGATACGCAGTATTTT.

The rearrangement uses TRBV2 and TRBJ2-7; D may be TRBD1 or TRBD2 (7 bases each). The CDR3 consists of 13 residues. V lost 8 bases, J lost 6 bases, and 17 bases lay in between. Germline CDR1 SNHLY, CDR2 FYNNEI. CDR3 in amino acids: CASVDREGTEQYF. Here the CDR3 DNA reads TGTGCCAGCGTCGACAGGGAGGGAACCGAGCAGTACTTC.

The genes are TRBV2 and TRBJ2-5; maybe TRBD1 (7 bases). This CDR3 has 13 residues. The germline V and J ends were trimmed by 8 bases and 2 bases, with 12 bases remaining between them. Per the germline V gene, CDR1 is SNHLY and CDR2 is FYNNEI. CDR3 residues: CASSGGWQETQYF. CDR3 coding DNA: TGTGCCAGCTCAGGGGGGTGGCAAGAGACCCAGTACTTC.

On this clone: This sample also contains other DNA sequences that code for the same CDR3. The rearrangement links TRBV12-3 or TRBV12-4 to TRBJ1-1; D might be TRBD1 (5 bases). V dropped 3 bases and J dropped 4 bases, with 6 bases sitting between them. CDR3 size: 12 residues. CDR3 DNA sequence: TGTGCCAGCAGTTTGGGGCTCACTGAAGCTTTCTTT. Protein: CASSLGLTEAFF.

The chain links TRBV18 to TRBJ1-2; D perhaps matches TRBD1 (5 bases). Deletions cut 2 bases from V and 7 bases from J, with 17 bases between. Per the germline V gene, CDR1 is KGHSH and CDR2 is LQKENI. The CDR3 consists of 15 residues. In DNA form, the CDR3 reads TGTGCCAGCTCACCATGGGGCAGCGGCTCGGGTGGCTACACCTTC. Encoded protein: CASSPWGSGSGGYTF.

This clone was counted a single time. This chain joins TRBV19 and TRBJ2-5; TRBD1 agrees at 10 bases. Germline V gene lookup returns CDR1 LNHDA and CDR2 SQIVND (reference sequence). The ends lost 7 bases at V and 5 bases at J; junction bases unmatched: 10. The CDR3 totals 15 residues. This CDR3 is CASKKTGGAGETQYF. In DNA form, the CDR3 reads TGTGCCAGTAAAAAGACAGGGGGCGCAGGGGAGACCCAGTACTTC. Full variable domain (missing parts from reference TRBV19 and TRBJ2-5): DGGITQSPKYLFRKEGQNVTLSCEQNLNHDAMYWYRQDPGQGLRLIYYSQIVNDFQKGDIAEGYSVSREKKESFPLTVTSAQKNPTAFYLCASKKTGGAGETQYFGPGTRLLVL.

The chain joins TRBV7-8 to TRBJ1-1, with 9 nucleotides matching TRBD1. Germline assignment: CDR1 SGHVS and CDR2 FQNEAQ. The CDR3 is made up of 15 amino acids. Losses at the gene ends were 3 bases for V and 5 bases for J; bases not matched to a gene: 7. The CDR3 loop is CASSFLQGAQTEAFF. CDR3 in DNA: TGTGCCAGCAGCTTCCTACAGGGGGCGCAGACTGAAGCTTTCTTT.

This chain joins TRBV7-2 and TRBJ2-7; 10 bases fit TRBD2. The CDR3 spans 16 residues. In germline, CDR1 is SGHTA, CDR2 FQGNSA. V lost 5 bases and J lost 2; bases outside the gene matches: 9. The CDR3 DNA is TGTGCCAGCAGCCCCAGAGGAGCGGGAGGGCCCTACGAGCAGTACTTC. Translation gives CASSPRGAGGPYEQYF.

V usage is TRBV3-1 (or the pseudogene TRBV3-2) and J usage is TRBJ2-4, with TRBD2 as a possible D gene (5 bases). V shed 4 bases and J shed 9 bases, with 16 bases lying between them. Germline V lookup: CDR1 LGHDT, CDR2 YNNKEL (reference sequence). CDR3 length: 14 amino acids. The chain's CDR3 is CASSLPGSPAIQYF. CDR3 bases: TGTGCCAGCAGCCTCCCGGGGAGTCCAGCCATTCAGTACTTC.

The V gene is TRBV11-3, the J gene TRBJ2-1; D is possibly TRBD2 (6 bases). Trimming cost V 5 bases and J 8 bases, with 13 bases left between them. Germline loops: CDR1 SGHNT, CDR2 YENEEA. The CDR3 totals 13 residues. CDR3 coding DNA: TGTGCCAGCAGCGCCGGGAGTTCCGATGAGCAGTTCTTC. Translated: CASSAGSSDEQFF.

The V call is TRBV7-9, the J call TRBJ2-3; D is perhaps TRBD1 (6 bases). CDR3 length: 14 residues. Germline V CDR1 and CDR2: SEHNR, FQNEAQ (reference sequence). V dropped 3 bases and J dropped 2 bases, with 9 bases sitting between them. The CDR3 sequence is CASSLDRYTDTQYF. CDR3 coding DNA: TGTGCCAGCAGCTTGGACAGATACACAGATACGCAGTATTTT.

V and J are TRBV4-3 and TRBJ1-6; 9 nucleotides line up with TRBD1. CDR1 LGHNA and CDR2 YSLEER come from the germline V gene. The CDR3 has 15 residues. With 3 bases clipped from V and 7 bases from J, the junction kept 4 bases outside the gene matches. The CDR3 reads CASSQDRGVNSPLHF. CDR3 in DNA: TGCGCCAGCAGCCAGGACAGGGGCGTAAATTCACCCCTCCACTTT.

This rearrangement joins TRBV9 to TRBJ2-7; a possible D gene is TRBD1 (6 bases). Looked up from germline, CDR1 is SGDLS and CDR2 is YYNGEE. Trimming took off 4 bases at V and 2 bases at J, with 10 bases between the two ends. This CDR3 spans 13 amino acids. The CDR3 here is CASSQGIPYEQYF. As DNA, the CDR3 is TGTGCCAGCAGCCAGGGGATCCCCTACGAGCAGTACTTC.

This clone showed up just once. V is TRBV28 and J is TRBJ1-3, with D uncertain. The CDR3 is 14 residues long. Per the germline V gene, CDR1 is MDHEN and CDR2 is SYDVKM. Deletions cut 3 bases from V and 4 bases from J, with 10 bases between. CDR3 region: CASSFLAAGNTIYF. CDR3 nucleotides: TGTGCCAGCAGTTTTTTGGCGGCAGGAAACACCATATATTTT.

The chain links TRBV5-6 to TRBJ2-7; D unresolved. CDR1 and CDR2 (germline): SGHDT, YYEEEE. The length of the CDR3 is 14 residues. The V gene lost 0 bases and the J gene lost 4 bases, with 11 bases spanning the gap. The CDR3 nucleotides read TGTGCCAGCAGCTTGGGGACGGCCAGTTACGAGCAGTACTTC. This gives the protein CASSLGTASYEQYF.

The V call is TRBV19, the J call TRBJ1-5, with D hard to call. V was trimmed by 2 bases and J by 8 bases, leaving 16 bases between them. CDR1 is LNHDA, CDR2 SQIVND, per germline (reference sequence). This CDR3 comprises 15 residues. CDR3 bases: TGTGCCAGTAGTATATTGAGAGTCGGTGGAGAGCCCCAGCATTTT. Translated: CASSILRVGGEPQHF.

The chain combines TRBV6-2 or TRBV6-3 with TRBJ1-6; D ambiguous. CDR1 MNHEY and CDR2 SVGEGT come from the germline V gene. The CDR3 is 13 residues long. The V end was cut by 5 bases, the J end by 7 bases, with 9 bases between. As DNA, the CDR3 is TGTGCCAGCAGTAACAGCGGGAATTCACCCCTCCACTTT. As protein: CASSNSGNSPLHF.